The 29 T cell receptor beta chains below all came from one sample that was sequenced in a study of regulatory T cells in long-lasting Graves disease. Researchers made TCR beta libraries by using iRepertoire HTBI primers and running Arm-PCR on CDR3 regions. TCRdb re-called the multiplex PCR reads through MiXCR, storing one row per CDR3 protein. The sample records 500,000 or so distinct CDR3 sequences, around 15% being singletons. Specified time point: newly diagnosed GD, antithyroid drugs for less than 3 months. With RNA extracted from PBMCs as input, the TCR library was made. The same specimen was also included in a second study, on T cells in Graves' hyperthyroidism and ophthalmopathy.

The sequences come from peripheral blood mononuclear cells (PBMCs), collected at new diagnosis, from a patient treated with antithyroid drugs. All receptors come from a woman aged 40 to 65 with Graves disease.

Worth noting for this clonotype: Sequence at one end of the junction differs from germline and may be a read error. The J gene is TRBJ1-2, the V gene TRBV27; 7 bases fit TRBD1. Germline V gives CDR1 MNHEY, CDR2 SMNVEV (reference sequence). The CDR3 has 14 residues. This CDR3 reads CVSSSTGQIRGYTF. In DNA, the CDR3 is TGTGTCAGCAGCTCCACGGGACAGATTCGTGGCTACACCTTC.

The chain employs TRBV3-1 and TRBJ2-3; 10 bases match TRBD2. Germline lookup yields CDR1 LGHDT and CDR2 YNNKEL (reference sequence). CDR3 length equals 17 residues. Germline trimming cut 0 bases from V and 6 bases from J; bases unmatched to any gene: 9. CDR3 nucleotides: TGTGCCAGCAGCCAAGATAAACTAGCGGGGAGTGTTGATACGCAGTATTTT. Its translation: CASSQDKLAGSVDTQYF.

This clonotype was seen repeatedly, ten times or more. This chain connects TRBV5-6 to TRBJ2-2; D gene unclear. Trimming cost V 4 bases and J 4 bases, with 8 bases left between them. CDR3 length: 13 amino acids. Looked up from germline, CDR1 is SGHDT and CDR2 is YYEEEE. The CDR3 loop is CASSTRITGELFF. The CDR3 DNA follows: TGTGCCAGCAGCACACGAATCACCGGGGAGCTGTTTTTT.

This rearrangement joins TRBV20-1 to TRBJ1-1; D is possibly TRBD1 (5 bases). CDR1 is DFQATT, CDR2 SNEGSKA, per germline (reference sequence). CDR3 length: 13 residues. The ends were cut back, 0 bases at V and 2 bases at J, with 7 bases in the middle. CDR3 in DNA: TGCAGTGCTAGAGAAACAGGAAACACTGAAGCTTTCTTT. Amino acids: CSARETGNTEAFF.

On this clonotype: This likely came from a read error, as a far larger clone is one base away. Because the CDR3 is missing its conserved closing phenylalanine or tryptophan, this is likely a read error. The limits of the CDR3 on the DNA are not certain, so only TCRdb's listed CDR3 is given. This chain links TRBV6-4 with TRBJ2-7; the table's D call TRBD2 went unverified against the DNA. From its first to its last residue, the CDR3 has 16 amino acids. Germline V gene sequence: CDR1 MRHNA, CDR2 SNTAGT. CDR3: CASSSERTPAKDTQYL.

This clonotype was counted ten times or more. The rearrangement joins TRBV11-2 to TRBJ2-3, with 7 bases lining up with TRBD1. Germline assignment: CDR1 SGHAT and CDR2 FQNNGV. V trimming: 5 bases; J trimming: 0 bases; junction bases outside the gene matches: 8. This CDR3 is built from 16 residues. CDR3 nucleotide sequence: TGTGCCAGCAGCCGTTGGGACAGTTCAAGCACAGATACGCAGTATTTT. Translating gives CASSRWDSSSTDTQYF.

The J gene is TRBJ1-6, the V gene TRBV12-3 or TRBV12-4; D unresolved. V lost 7 bases, J lost 0 bases, and 7 bases lay in between. The CDR3 contains 14 residues. CDR3 protein: CASTASSYNSPLHF. The DNA for the CDR3 is TGTGCCAGCACGGCGAGCTCCTATAATTCACCCCTCCACTTT.

This clonotype appeared many times. This chain uses TRBV2 with TRBJ2-7, with 7 bases fitting TRBD1. Unmatched junction bases numbered 8, after V lost 8 bases and J lost 7 bases. The germline V gene has CDR1 SNHLY and CDR2 FYNNEI. This CDR3 is 12 amino acids long. The CDR3 nucleotides are TGTGCCAGCTCGCCTACAGGGGCGGAGCAGTACTTC. It codes for CASSPTGAEQYF.

The chain couples TRBV5-1 to TRBJ1-1; 7 bases are shared with TRBD1. CDR1 SGHRS and CDR2 YFSETQ come from the germline V gene. The J segment lost 1 base and the V segment lost 0 bases, leaving 6 bases of the junction unmatched. This CDR3 comprises 16 residues. In nucleotides, the CDR3 is TGCGCCAGCAGCTTGGCGGGGACAGCGCCGAACACTGAAGCTTTCTTT. This gives the protein CASSLAGTAPNTEAFF.

Comments on this clonotype: A read error may explain this, as a much larger clone is one base away. The genes are TRBV24-1 and TRBJ2-1, with D uncertain. V was trimmed by 3 bases and J by 5 bases, leaving 13 bases between them. The CDR3 has 15 amino acids. The germline gives CDR1 KGHDR, CDR2 SFDVKD. The CDR3 DNA reads as TGTGCCACCAGTGATATCCTCCCCGAAAACAATGAGCAGTTCTTC. Translating it yields CATSDILPENNEQFF.

This clonotype was picked up a small number of times. The rearrangement links TRBV7-3 to TRBJ1-2; TRBD1 might be the D (5 bases). The CDR3 is made up of 13 amino acids. The germline gives CDR1 SGHTA, CDR2 FQGTGA. V was clipped by 4 bases and J by 7 bases, with 13 bases between them. The DNA for the CDR3 is TGTGCCAGCAGCTCTCGGGAGGGGCTTGGCTACACCTTC. Translated, it gives CASSSREGLGYTF. Complete variable domain (other parts from reference TRBV7-3 and TRBJ1-2): GAGVSQTPSNKVTEKGKYVELRCDPISGHTALYWYRQSLGQGPEFLIYFQGTGAADDSGLPNDRFFAVRPEGSVSTLKIQRTERGDSAVYLCASSSREGLGYTFGSGTRLTVV.

The V call is TRBV10-1, the J call TRBJ1-1, with D tentatively TRBD1 (6 bases). Germline lookup yields CDR1 WNHNN and CDR2 SYGVQD (reference sequence). V lost 3 bases and J lost 2, with 13 bases in between. This CDR3 is built from 15 residues. For the CDR3, the DNA is TGCGCCAGCAGTGACCCTAGGGGGGCTAACACTGAAGCTTTCTTT. Amino acids: CASSDPRGANTEAFF.

This chain links TRBV6-1 with TRBJ1-1; 9 nucleotides align to TRBD1. This CDR3 contains 15 residues. CDR1 and CDR2 (germline): MNHNS, SASEGT. Losses at the gene ends were 1 base for V and 5 bases for J; bases not matched to a gene: 5. The DNA for the CDR3 is TGTGCCAGCAGTGAAGGGGGACAGGGCCGGACTGAAGCTTTCTTT. Its translation is CASSEGGQGRTEAFF.

The sample holds many counts of this clonotype. The chain joins TRBV7-3 to TRBJ2-3; the match to TRBD2 covers 13 bases. Germline trimming cut 5 bases from V and 3 bases from J; bases unmatched to any gene: 5. Germline CDR1 reads SGHTA; CDR2 reads FQGTGA. This CDR3 region has 16 residues. The CDR3 protein is CASSRGLAGATDTQYF. DNA of the CDR3: TGTGCCAGCAGCCGAGGACTAGCGGGGGCAACAGATACGCAGTATTTT. The whole variable domain, remainder taken from reference TRBV7-3 and TRBJ2-3, is GAGVSQTPSNKVTEKGKYVELRCDPISGHTALYWYRQSLGQGPEFLIYFQGTGAADDSGLPNDRFFAVRPEGSVSTLKIQRTERGDSAVYLCASSRGLAGATDTQYFGPGTRLTVL.

The V and J genes are TRBV20-1 and TRBJ1-5, with no clear D. Trimming pared 7 bases from V and 2 bases from J, leaving 12 bases between. The CDR3 extends over 13 amino acids. CDR1 and CDR2 (germline): DFQATT, SNEGSKA (reference sequence). The DNA for the CDR3 is TGCAGTGTCAAGGAGGACGGCAATCAGCCCCAGCATTTT. It yields the protein CSVKEDGNQPQHF.

The chain employs TRBV12-3 or TRBV12-4 and TRBJ2-7; TRBD1 aligns across 9 bases. V trimming: 4 bases; J trimming: 6 bases; junction bases outside the gene matches: 4. The CDR3 has 13 amino acids. Here the CDR3 DNA reads TGTGCCAGCAGTTGGACAGGGGTCGTCGAGCAGTACTTC. Its translation is CASSWTGVVEQYF.

The genes are TRBV19 and TRBJ2-3, with TRBD2 identical over 9 bases. The CDR3 runs 16 residues. Unmatched junction bases numbered 8, after V lost 7 bases and J lost 0 bases. From germline, CDR1 is LNHDA and CDR2 SQIVND (reference sequence). CDR3 sequence: CASTPGRGGSTDTQYF. CDR3 DNA: TGTGCCAGTACCCCGGGGCGGGGGGGTAGCACAGATACGCAGTATTTT.

This clonotype was counted ten times or more. The chain uses TRBV20-1 and TRBJ2-1, with 7 bases fitting TRBD2. The V segment lost 6 bases and the J segment 0 bases; nucleotides outside the gene matches: 11. Per germline, CDR1 DFQATT and CDR2 SNEGSKA (reference sequence). The CDR3 contains 16 residues. This CDR3 reads CSATSLAGDSYNEQFF. The CDR3 DNA reads as TGCAGTGCCACCTCCCTCGCGGGGGACTCCTACAATGAGCAGTTCTTC.

To note about this clonotype: This sequence may be a read error, since a much larger clone differs from it by one base. This chain joins TRBV20-1 and TRBJ1-1; D perhaps matches TRBD1 (5 bases). Germline assignment: CDR1 DFQATT and CDR2 SNEGSKA (reference sequence). This CDR3 spans 14 amino acids. V was clipped by 3 bases and J by 3 bases, with 14 bases between them. DNA for the CDR3: TGCAGTGCTAGTAAGGGAGCGGGGGACACTGAAGCTTTCTTT. This codes for CSASKGAGDTEAFF.

This rearrangement joins TRBV15 to TRBJ1-1; D gene uncertain. CDR3 length: 14 residues. Germline lookup yields CDR1 LNHNV and CDR2 YYDKDF (reference sequence). V shed 6 bases and J shed 0 bases, with 11 bases lying between them. The CDR3 loop reads CATSIASLNTEAFF. CDR3 coding DNA: TGTGCCACCAGTATTGCGTCCCTGAACACTGAAGCTTTCTTT.

To note about this clonotype: The junction departs from germline at one end; a sequencing error may be responsible. The chain carries TRBV11-1 and TRBJ2-7, with 12 bases fitting TRBD1. Germline CDR1 is SGHAT and CDR2 is FQDESV (reference sequence). This CDR3 is built from 15 residues. In nucleotides, the CDR3 is TGTGCCAACAGCTTCCGGGACAGGGGGCCATACGAGCAGTACTTC. This sequence encodes CANSFRDRGPYEQYF.

This clonotype showed up just a few times. The chain couples TRBV28 to TRBJ2-5; 7 bases line up with TRBD1. The CDR3 consists of 15 residues. V lost 5 bases to trimming and J lost 2 bases; unmatched junction nucleotides: 8. Germline V CDR1 and CDR2: MDHEN, SYDVKM. This chain's CDR3 is CASSNSGQQQETQYF. The CDR3 DNA sequence: TGTGCCAGCAGTAACTCGGGACAGCAGCAAGAGACCCAGTACTTC. Using reference TRBV28 and TRBJ2-5 for the parts outside the CDR3, the full variable domain is DVKVTQSSRYLVKRTGEKVFLECVQDMDHENMFWYRQDPGLGLRLIYFSYDVKMKEKGDIPEGYSVSREKKERFSLILESASTNQTSMYLCASSNSGQQQETQYFGPGTRLLVL.

This clonotype was seen more than once but under ten times. The chain employs TRBV29-1 and TRBJ2-7; TRBD1 matches 7 bases. The CDR3 is 13 amino acids. V gave up 4 bases and J gave up 2 bases; unmatched junction bases: 5. CDR1 is SQVTM and CDR2 is ANQGSEA in the germline V gene. In DNA, the CDR3 is TGCAGCGTTGTTACAGGGGACGCCTACGAGCAGTACTTC. It yields the protein CSVVTGDAYEQYF.

This clonotype was detected only a few times. The chain has TRBV5-4 and TRBJ1-6; D unresolved. CDR1 is SGHNT and CDR2 is YYREEE in the germline V gene (reference sequence). The V and J ends lost 2 bases and 6 bases respectively, with 15 bases between them. This CDR3 has 16 amino acids. The CDR3 bases are TGTGCCAGCAGCTTTACCACCATCGTGGGTAATTCACCCCTCCACTTT. This gives the protein CASSFTTIVGNSPLHF.

CDR3 in amino acids: CSAIAGSSYEQYF. The CDR3 DNA follows: TGCAGTGCTATTGCAGGGAGCTCCTACGAGCAGTACTTC. The rearrangement links TRBV20-1 to TRBJ2-7; tentatively, D is TRBD1 or TRBD2 (5 bases each). CDR1 and CDR2 from the germline V gene are DFQATT and SNEGSKA (reference sequence). Between the trimmed V and J ends, which lost 4 bases and 0 bases, there was a span of 10 bases. The CDR3 length is 13 residues.

This clonotype has at least ten counts. The chain joins TRBV2 to TRBJ1-2; D may be TRBD1 (6 bases). The CDR3 totals 14 residues. With 10 bases removed from V and 3 bases from J, the gap between germline ends came to 18 bases. Looked up from germline, CDR1 is SNHLY and CDR2 is FYNNEI. Written as DNA, the CDR3 is TGTGCCACCCGGTCGGCAGGGGCCGACTATGGCTACACCTTC. This codes for CATRSAGADYGYTF.

This clonotype was recorded at least ten times. The V gene is TRBV10-3, the J gene TRBJ1-1; D gene uncertain. The V gene's germline CDR1 is ENHRY and CDR2 SYGVKD. The length of the CDR3 is 15 residues. The V end lost 5 bases, the J end lost 3 bases, and 16 bases lay between the germline ends. CDR3 nucleotide sequence: TGTGCCATCAGTCCAGTGGGGAGACTTCACACTGAAGCTTTCTTT. Amino acid sequence: CAISPVGRLHTEAFF.

Of note for this clonotype: Only one base separates this from a far larger clonotype, so it likely reflects a read error. The rearrangement links TRBV6-1 to TRBJ1-1; D gene ambiguous. The CDR3 contains 15 residues. V shed 6 bases and J shed 4 bases, with 18 bases lying between them. In germline, CDR1 is MNHNS, CDR2 SASEGT. CDR3 nucleotides: TGTGCCAGCAGCCTCAAGGATACGTGGGCCACTGAAGCTTTCTTT. Translation: CASSLKDTWATEAFF.

This clonotype was picked up many times. The V and J genes are TRBV20-1 and TRBJ2-5, with D unclear. Deletions cut 2 bases from V and 4 bases from J, with 8 bases between. The CDR3 has 12 amino acids. Per the germline V gene, CDR1 is DFQATT and CDR2 is SNEGSKA (reference sequence). Here the CDR3 reads CSARLLPETQYF. Written as DNA, the CDR3 is TGCAGTGCTAGACTTCTCCCAGAGACCCAGTACTTC.